This passage covers 14 T cell receptor beta chains from one sample sequenced in a study of post-analysis software for immune sequencing data. Study-level findings and limits: Patients carried roughly 5 TRBV segments more frequently than controls did, and TRBV5-6, TRBV5-1 and TRBV20-1 were among them.

For these receptors, no antigen is known. Each TCR beta cDNA library carried unique molecular identifiers. In TCRdb, the PCR reads were re-called with MiXCR into one record per CDR3 protein. The sample has 350,000 to 450,000 distinct CDR3 sequences, roughly 36% seen once. The specimen sequenced was blood. These receptors originate from a girl under 18 with multiple sclerosis.

This chain joins TRBV29-1 and TRBJ2-5, with D perhaps TRBD1 or TRBD2 (5 bases each). CDR3 length: 11 amino acids. Germline CDR1 is SQVTM and CDR2 is ANQGSEA. Trimming shortened V by 7 bases and J by 11 bases, and 17 bases separated the two germline ends. In DNA, the CDR3 is TGCAGCGCTGACGATGGGGGAGAACAGTACTTC. Residues: CSADDGGEQYF.

Only a few counts were recorded for this clonotype. The chain is built from TRBV6-2 or TRBV6-3 and TRBJ1-2, with 7 bases fitting TRBD1. The CDR3 covers 11 residues. Trimming took 5 bases from V and 13 from J; bases not matched to a gene: 7. Germline V lookup: CDR1 MNHEY, CDR2 SVGEGT. The CDR3 DNA reads TGTGCCAGCAGTCTACCCGGGACAGCCACCTTC. Translated, it gives CASSLPGTATF.

Regarding this clonotype: A read error may produce the germline difference seen at one junction end. The V gene is TRBV11-2, the J gene TRBJ2-3; D gene uncertain. CDR3 size: 16 residues. CDR1 and CDR2 (germline): SGHAT, FQNNGV. The CDR3 coding sequence is TGTGCCAGCAGCTTAGGTCGGGCAGGAAGCACGGATACGCTGTATTTT. Amino acids: CASSLGRAGSTDTLYF. The whole variable domain, remainder taken from reference TRBV11-2 and TRBJ2-3, is EAGVAQSPRYKIIEKRQSVAFWCNPISGHATLYWYQQILGQGPKLLIQFQNNGVVDDSQLPKDRFSAERLKGVDSTLKIQPAKLEDSAVYLCASSLGRAGSTDTLYFGPGTRLTVL.

V usage is TRBV5-1 and J usage is TRBJ2-7; tentative D call: TRBD1 (5 bases). Trimming cost V 0 bases and J 6 bases, with 10 bases left between them. Germline CDR1 SGHRS, CDR2 YFSETQ. CDR3 size: 13 residues. The CDR3 nucleotides are TGCGCCAGCAGCTTGGAACAGGCTCCCGAGCAGTACTTC. Residues: CASSLEQAPEQYF.

Points on this clonotype: A much larger clone differs by one base, so this may be a read error. The rearrangement links TRBV4-3 to TRBJ2-4, with TRBD2 matching over 7 bases. The end of the DNA fits TRBJ2-7 better, so the J call may be wrong. The CDR3 has 14 amino acids. Germline V gene lookup returns CDR1 LGHNA and CDR2 YSLEER. CDR3 bases: TGCGCCAGCAGCCAAGAGGGGGGGGTTTACGAGCAGTACTTC. It encodes CASSQEGGVYEQYF.

The CDR3 sequence: CASSLQMDTEAFF. CDR3 nucleotide sequence: TGTGCCAGCAGTCTCCAGATGGACACTGAAGCTTTCTTT. V gene TRBV6-1 combines with J gene TRBJ1-1; D call uncertain. V was clipped by 5 bases and J by 3 bases, with 10 bases between them. This CDR3 has 13 residues. Germline loops: CDR1 MNHNS, CDR2 SASEGT.

The chain joins TRBV3-1 to TRBJ2-3, with D hard to call. Per germline, CDR1 LGHDT and CDR2 YNNKEL (reference sequence). The CDR3 is made up of 15 amino acids. V was trimmed by 0 bases and J by 0 bases, leaving 7 bases between them. This chain's CDR3 is CASSQDLSSTDTQYF. CDR3 sequence (DNA): TGTGCCAGCAGCCAAGACCTTTCTAGCACAGATACGCAGTATTTT.

This clonotype has more than one count but fewer than ten. V usage is TRBV7-2 and J usage is TRBJ1-1; D is possibly TRBD1 (6 bases). Germline CDR1 reads SGHTA; CDR2 reads FQGNSA. The V gene lost 2 bases and the J gene lost 4 bases, with 14 bases spanning the gap. The CDR3 spans 15 residues. CDR3 in DNA: TGTGCCAGCAGCTTACATTCAGGGGATGGCACTGAAGCTTTCTTT. Encoded protein: CASSLHSGDGTEAFF.

V and J are TRBV12-3 or TRBV12-4 and TRBJ1-5; D is ambiguous. Trimming shortened V by 4 bases and J by 0 bases, and 10 bases separated the two germline ends. The CDR3 runs 15 residues. The CDR3 region has the DNA TGTGCCAGCAGTTCCTCCAGTTATAGCAATCAGCCCCAGCATTTT. Its translation is CASSSSSYSNQPQHF.

V gene TRBV6-5 combines with J gene TRBJ1-1; maybe TRBD1 (5 bases). V lost 7 bases to trimming and J lost 3 bases, with 12 bases between them. CDR3 length: 13 amino acids. The germline V gene has CDR1 MNHEY and CDR2 SVGAGI. CDR3 DNA sequence: TGTGCCAGCACCAAGGGGAGGGACACTGAAGCTTTCTTT. As protein: CASTKGRDTEAFF.

J is TRBJ2-3 and V is TRBV5-6; tentatively, D is TRBD2 (6 bases). The CDR3 is made up of 17 amino acids. In germline, CDR1 is SGHDT, CDR2 YYEEEE. V was trimmed by 2 bases and J by 0 bases, leaving 16 bases between them. In DNA form, the CDR3 reads TGTGCCAGCAGCTTTGGGGGAAGCGGGTCTAGCACAGATACGCAGTATTTT. Amino acids: CASSFGGSGSSTDTQYF.

This sequence joins TRBV2 and TRBJ2-1; no clear D. Trimming left V 4 bases short and J 8 bases short, with 9 bases between. The CDR3 runs 12 residues. CDR1 and CDR2 from the germline V gene are SNHLY and FYNNEI. This CDR3 reads CASSADHHEQFF. In nucleotides, the CDR3 is TGTGCCAGCAGTGCCGATCATCATGAGCAGTTCTTC. Supplemented by reference TRBV2 and TRBJ2-1, the full variable domain reads EPEVTQTPSHQVTQMGQEVILRCVPISNHLYFYWYRQILGQKVEFLVSFYNNEISEKSEIFDDQFSVERPDGSNFTLKIRSTKLEDSAMYFCASSADHHEQFFGPGTRLTVL.

This rearrangement joins TRBV5-1 to TRBJ2-1; D possibly corresponds to TRBD1 (5 bases). V was cut by 4 bases and J by 6 bases, with 17 bases left in between. Germline V lookup: CDR1 SGHRS, CDR2 YFSETQ. CDR3 length equals 15 residues. Here the CDR3 reads CASSIQGTISNEQFF. CDR3 DNA sequence: TGCGCCAGCAGCATCCAGGGTACCATCTCCAATGAGCAGTTCTTC.

This clonotype was detected only a few times. J is TRBJ2-5 and V is TRBV5-1, with unresolved D. Between the trimmed V and J ends, which lost 0 bases and 1 base, there was a span of 16 bases. There are 17 residues in the CDR3. Per germline, CDR1 SGHRS and CDR2 YFSETQ. The chain's CDR3 is CASSLVGPRRGQETQYF. The DNA for the CDR3 is TGCGCCAGCAGCTTGGTAGGTCCTCGACGCGGCCAAGAGACCCAGTACTTC.